This T cell receptor beta chain was recorded in a study of cytomegalovirus exposure and HLA in healthy donors. Findings of the study overall: The listing of roughly 160 TCR beta chains classed them as cytomegalovirus-associated. First-cohort TCR clusters were later found to tend to co-occur in the 120 or so validation repertoires. Under in vitro conditions, a few CMV-associated chains were confirmed as specific for CMV antigens.

Germline assignment: CDR1 MNHEY and CDR2 SMNVEV (reference sequence). V was clipped by 3 bases and J by 4 bases, with 4 bases between them. CDR3 length: 13 residues. This clone was picked up a small number of times. The antigen is unknown. The protocol was immunoSEQ multiplex PCR, while the TCRdb copy is restricted to in-frame clones and leaves out a portion. The sample lists roughly 250,000 clones; around 90% were seen once. The specimen sequenced was PBMCs. This TCR was sampled from a young woman in good health and CMV-seronegative. The chain carries TRBV27 and TRBJ1-6; D uncertain. The CDR3 region has the DNA TGTGCCAGCAGTTTCCTATATAATTCACCCCTCCACTTT. This codes for CASSFLYNSPLHF.